This T cell receptor (beta chain) is from a study of shared clonotypes between healthy human individuals. Whole-study findings and limits: The donor pool, a small one, limited the genetic and exposure-history diversity represented.

Data came from immunoSEQ multiplex PCR; TCRdb stores just in-frame clones and leaves some out. The table shows roughly 100,000 clones, with approximately 70% occurring only once. As concerns this clone: Its antigen is not known.

CDR1 and CDR2 from the germline V gene are SGHVS and FNYEAQ. The CDR3 spans 17 residues. The junction had 8 bases not matched to a gene; V was cut back by 5 bases and J by 2 bases. Input material: memory CD8+ T cells sorted from blood. Regarding subset: CD45RO+ cells pooled with CCR7-negative TemRA cells. The chain joins TRBV7-6 to TRBJ2-7; 14 positions agree with TRBD2. This TCR was recovered from a woman younger than 45 in good health. The CDR3 protein is CASSLGLAGGLTYEQYF. As DNA, the CDR3 is TGTGCCAGCAGCCTCGGACTAGCGGGAGGCCTAACCTACGAGCAGTACTTC.